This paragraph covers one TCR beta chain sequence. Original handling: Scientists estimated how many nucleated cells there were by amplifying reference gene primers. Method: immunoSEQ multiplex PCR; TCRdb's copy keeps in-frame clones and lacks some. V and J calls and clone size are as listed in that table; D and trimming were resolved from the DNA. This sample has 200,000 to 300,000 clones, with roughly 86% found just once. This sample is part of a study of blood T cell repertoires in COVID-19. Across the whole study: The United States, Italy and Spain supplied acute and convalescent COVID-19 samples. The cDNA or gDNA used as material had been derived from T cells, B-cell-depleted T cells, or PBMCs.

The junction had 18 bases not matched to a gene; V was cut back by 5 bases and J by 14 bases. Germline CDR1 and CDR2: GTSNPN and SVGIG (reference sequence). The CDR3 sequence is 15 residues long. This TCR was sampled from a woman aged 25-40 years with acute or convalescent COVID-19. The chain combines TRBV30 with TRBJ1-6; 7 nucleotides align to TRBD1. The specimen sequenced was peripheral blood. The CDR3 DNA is TGTGCCTGGTATTATCCGACAGGGTCAACGGGCACCCTCCACTTT. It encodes CAWYYPTGSTGTLHF.